The present T cell receptor (beta chain) was sequenced within a study of metastatic and nonmetastatic thyroid tumors. TCRdb ran MiXCR on the PCR reads. The table lists 20,000 or so clones, about 20% of them singletons. Thyroid surgery was performed in patients who had received no treatment beforehand. V was pared by 1 base and J by 4 bases, with 11 bases between. Germline lookup yields CDR1 MGHRA and CDR2 YSYEKL. The CDR3 covers 15 residues. The chain employs TRBV4-1 and TRBJ2-1, with D possibly being TRBD1 (6 bases). The sequenced sample was adjacent normal tissue. The clonotype was recovered from a female donor with papillary thyroid cancer or a benign thyroid nodule (not recorded which). Some clones in this sample may be carry-over from other donors' samples. The CDR3 DNA reads as TGCGCCAGCAGCCAAGCGGACAGTGTATACAATGAGCAGTTCTTC. Translation gives CASSQADSVYNEQFF.